This is a list of T cell receptor beta chains from one sample in a study of shared clonotypes between healthy human individuals. TCRdb's table, derived via immunoSEQ multiplex PCR, lists solely in-frame clones and lacks some. The repertoire has some 2,100,000 clones, about 94% of them found once; the top ten carry 0.1% to 0.15%. Material for sequencing was naive CD4+ T cells sorted from blood. All receptors come from a man younger than 35 in good health. CDR3s include the opening cysteine and the closing phenylalanine or tryptophan. The D gene is left open where the match is weak. Some rows have no size entry. The others give once, few or many, or a class for an expanded clone.

CDR3 protein,CDR3 DNA,D gene,clone size,J gene,V gene
CASSISGDFTDTQYF,TGTGCCAGCAGCATCTCAGGGGATTTCACAGATACGCAGTATTTT,NA,NA,TRBJ2-3,TRBV9
CASTFGGTVSGNTIYF,TGTGCCAGCACCTTCGGAGGGACGGTCTCTGGAAACACCATATATTTT,NA,NA,TRBJ1-3,TRBV5-4
CASSRGLGQAPTEAFF,TGCGCCAGCAGCAGGGGCCTGGGACAGGCCCCCACTGAAGCTTTCTTT,TRBD1,NA,TRBJ1-1,TRBV5-1
CASSLSGGPINEQFF,TGCGCCAGCAGCTTATCGGGAGGGCCGATCAATGAGCAGTTCTTC,TRBD2,NA,TRBJ2-1,TRBV5-1
CASSYSSLIHDTEAFF,TGTGCCAGCAGTTACTCGTCTCTAATACATGACACTGAAGCTTTCTTT,NA,once,TRBJ1-1,TRBV6-5
CARNLPGTGFATNEKLFF,TGTGCCAGAAACCTCCCCGGGACAGGCTTTGCAACTAATGAAAAACTGTTTTTT,TRBD1,NA,TRBJ1-4,TRBV6-7
CARSLGTKRETPGSEQYF,TGTGCCAGAAGCTTGGGGACTAAGCGGGAGACCCCGGGCAGCGAGCAGTACTTC,NA,NA,TRBJ2-7,TRBV7-5
CASSVQGRSQETQYF,TGTGCCAGCAGCGTCCAGGGGCGTTCCCAAGAGACCCAGTACTTC,NA,once,TRBJ2-5,TRBV9
CASSLGFGTQYF,TGTGCCAGCAGCCTTGGCTTCGGTACGCAGTATTTT,NA,NA,TRBJ2-3,TRBV11-2
CASSLGALGGNGYTF,TGTGCCAGCAGCTTAGGGGCCCTAGGGGGAAATGGCTACACCTTC,NA,NA,TRBJ1-2,TRBV11-2
CASSSNNRGQETQYF,TGTGCCAGCAGCTCTAACAACAGGGGGCAGGAGACCCAGTACTTC,TRBD1,NA,TRBJ2-5,TRBV13
CASSLTSGSHNEQFF,TGTGCCAGCAGTTTGACTAGCGGGAGCCACAATGAGCAGTTCTTC,TRBD2,NA,TRBJ2-1,TRBV27
CAWSTRRFNTEAFF,TGTGCCTGGAGTACCAGGCGTTTTAACACTGAAGCTTTCTTT,NA,NA,TRBJ1-1,TRBV30
CAWGDSWAGELFF,TGTGCCTGGGGGGACAGCTGGGCCGGGGAGCTGTTTTTT,TRBD1,NA,TRBJ2-2,TRBV30
CASSQGRFLSYEQYF,TGTGCCAGCAGCCAAGGGAGATTTTTGTCCTACGAGCAGTACTTC,NA,NA,TRBJ2-7,TRBV14
CASSSQGIWTEAFF,TGTGCCAGCAGCTCACAGGGAATTTGGACTGAAGCTTTCTTT,NA,once,TRBJ1-1,TRBV11-2
CASSLASGAYNEQFF,TGTGCCAGCAGCTTAGCGTCGGGGGCTTACAATGAGCAGTTCTTC,NA,NA,TRBJ2-1,TRBV7-2
CASSLPTGDGYTF,TGTGCCAGCAGTTTGCCGACAGGGGATGGCTACACCTTC,TRBD1,NA,TRBJ1-2,TRBV27
CASSQETTSGTYEQYF,TGCGCCAGCAGCCAAGAAACGACTAGCGGGACCTACGAGCAGTACTTC,TRBD2,NA,TRBJ2-7,TRBV4-1
CASRRGNEKLFF,TGTGCCAGTAGAAGGGGGAATGAAAAACTGTTTTTT,NA,NA,TRBJ1-4,TRBV19
CAWGVNNSPLHF,TGTGCCTGGGGGGTGAATAATTCACCCCTCCACTTT,NA,NA,TRBJ1-6,TRBV30
CASSPLVSGNTIYF,TGTGCCAGCAGTCCCCTCGTGTCGGGAAACACCATATATTTT,NA,NA,TRBJ1-3,TRBV6-5
CASCTFITGELFF,TGTGCCAGCTGCACGTTTATCACCGGGGAGCTGTTTTTT,NA,NA,TRBJ2-2,TRBV2
CASSSDRGAFWNEQFF,TGTGCCAGCAGCTCGGATCGGGGGGCGTTTTGGAATGAGCAGTTCTTC,NA,NA,TRBJ2-1,TRBV5-6
CASSRQGRGTDTQYF,TGCGCCAGCAGTAGGCAGGGGCGAGGCACAGATACGCAGTATTTT,NA,once,TRBJ2-3,TRBV10-1
CASSREGGAQPQHF,TGTGCCAGCAGTCGAGAGGGGGGGGCCCAGCCCCAGCATTTT,NA,NA,TRBJ1-5,TRBV6-1
CASHGGQGAPGELFF,TGTGCCAGCCACGGAGGGCAGGGGGCTCCCGGGGAGCTGTTTTTT,TRBD1,NA,TRBJ2-2,TRBV28
CASGLVLGQGAHEQYF,TGTGCTAGTGGTTTGGTACTGGGACAGGGGGCTCACGAGCAGTACTTC,TRBD1,NA,TRBJ2-7,TRBV12-5
CAWSVHFTDTQYF,TGTGCCTGGAGTGTACACTTCACAGATACGCAGTATTTT,NA,NA,TRBJ2-3,TRBV30
CASSVGTSGSLDTQYF,TGTGCCAGCAGCGTAGGGACTAGCGGGAGTTTAGATACGCAGTATTTT,TRBD2,NA,TRBJ2-3,TRBV9
CAIRGSQVPTGELFF,TGTGCCATCAGGGGAAGCCAGGTGCCCACCGGGGAGCTGTTTTTT,NA,NA,TRBJ2-2,TRBV10-3
CASTRTGRETQYF,TGTGCCAGCACTCGGACAGGGCGGGAGACCCAGTACTTC,TRBD1,NA,TRBJ2-5,TRBV6-1
CAWSRSANEKLFF,TGTGCCTGGAGTCGGTCGGCTAATGAAAAACTGTTTTTT,NA,NA,TRBJ1-4,TRBV30
CASSLLGNRVGASYNSPLHF,TGTGCCAGCAGCTTACTTGGGAACAGGGTCGGGGCCTCCTATAATTCACCCCTCCACTTT,NA,once,TRBJ1-6,TRBV7-6
CASSFSLVGGTQYF,TGTGCCAGCAGCTTCAGCTTGGTTGGAGGGACCCAGTACTTC,NA,once,TRBJ2-5,TRBV7-2
CASSSTGGGETQYF,TGTGCCAGCAGCTCAACAGGGGGCGGAGAGACCCAGTACTTC,TRBD1,NA,TRBJ2-5,TRBV11-1
CASSQGGMGFTETQYF,TGCGCCAGCAGCCAAGGCGGGATGGGTTTTACAGAGACCCAGTACTTC,NA,once,TRBJ2-5,TRBV4-1
CASSPVRGEAFF,TGTGCCAGCTCACCGGTGAGGGGTGAAGCTTTCTTT,NA,once,TRBJ1-1,TRBV18
CASSEPGNYGYTF,TGTGCCAGCAGTGAACCGGGGAACTATGGCTACACCTTC,NA,NA,TRBJ1-2,TRBV6-1
CASSLYGTNEQYF,TGTGCCAGCAGTCTATACGGGACAAACGAGCAGTACTTC,NA,NA,TRBJ2-7,TRBV27
CASSGRGEQYF,TGTGCCAGTAGTGGTAGGGGCGAGCAGTACTTC,NA,NA,TRBJ2-7,TRBV19
CAWSVGAGVEKLFF,TGTGCCTGGAGTGTAGGGGCAGGGGTGGAAAAACTGTTTTTT,NA,NA,TRBJ1-4,TRBV30
CASSATRGWTNEKLFF,TGTGCCAGCAGCGCCACCCGAGGGTGGACTAATGAAAAACTGTTTTTT,NA,NA,TRBJ1-4,TRBV7-9
CASSSDSEKLFF,TGTGCCAGCAGCTCAGATAGTGAAAAACTGTTTTTT,NA,NA,TRBJ1-4,TRBV7-8
CAWGRNTIYF,TGTGCCTGGGGGAGAAACACCATATATTTT,NA,NA,TRBJ1-3,TRBV30
CASSSSTGYQETQYF,TGTGCCAGTAGTTCAAGTACAGGGTACCAAGAGACCCAGTACTTC,NA,NA,TRBJ2-5,TRBV19
CASSLLGTDTYEQYF,TGCGCCAGCAGCTTGTTAGGGACAGATACCTACGAGCAGTACTTC,TRBD1,NA,TRBJ2-7,TRBV5-1
CASSYRDRGNYEQYF,TGTGCCAGCAGTTACAGGGACAGGGGGAACTACGAGCAGTACTTC,TRBD1,NA,TRBJ2-7,TRBV6-5
CASRRDRNYGYTF,TGTGCCAGCAGAAGGGACAGAAACTATGGCTACACCTTC,TRBD1,NA,TRBJ1-2,TRBV7-9
CASSWVQSSNEKLFF,TGTGCCAGCAGCTGGGTACAGAGTTCTAATGAAAAACTGTTTTTT,NA,NA,TRBJ1-4,TRBV6-6
CASTQGAKGTEAFF,TGTGCCAGCACCCAGGGGGCAAAAGGGACTGAAGCTTTCTTT,TRBD1,NA,TRBJ1-1,TRBV6-1
CASSPRRTSDTQYF,TGTGCCAGCAGCCCCCGTCGGACATCAGATACGCAGTATTTT,NA,NA,TRBJ2-3,TRBV9
CASSFPGQYYEQYF,TGTGCCAGCAGCTTTCCGGGACAGTACTACGAGCAGTACTTC,TRBD1,NA,TRBJ2-7,TRBV5-4
CASRPRRINSPLHF,TGTGCCAGCAGGCCTAGGAGGATTAATTCACCCCTCCACTTT,NA,NA,TRBJ1-6,TRBV11-1
CASSQVRGARTEAFF,TGCGCCAGCAGCCAAGTTCGGGGCGCGAGGACTGAAGCTTTCTTT,NA,NA,TRBJ1-1,TRBV4-3
CAGRADRSTEAFF,TGTGCCGGCCGGGCCGATAGGTCCACTGAAGCTTTCTTT,NA,NA,TRBJ1-1,TRBV30
CASSFGTGGLETQYF,TGTGCCAGCAGCTTTGGGACAGGGGGCCTGGAGACCCAGTACTTC,TRBD1,NA,TRBJ2-5,TRBV5-4